The 13 T cell receptor beta chains listed next were all sequenced from one sample in a study of molecular identifiers for immune sequencing clone quantification listed by TCRdb under 2018. Library generation was performed with PCR. Sequencing instrument: NextSeq 500. Using fastp at Q25 and MiXCR, TCRdb reprocessed the public reads and kept productive beta chains. Each entry is one CDR3 protein sequence, shown with its most common DNA and genes. In this sample the table shows 460,000 or so distinct CDR3 sequences, about a quarter of which occur a single time. The ten top clones hold roughly 0.77% of the sample. What was sequenced was naive CD8+ T cells from blood, with Jurkat cell RNA spiked in. This sample's cell subset or site label indicates: FACS-sorted CD8+CD4-CCR7+CD45RA+ naive T cells. Receptors originate from a human donor in good health. Some libraries in this study had Jurkat cell RNA spiked in.

This clonotype occurred many times. The genes are TRBV5-6 and TRBJ2-7; D unclear. The CDR3 runs to 16 residues. V lost 4 bases and J 3 bases, leaving 20 bases between the germline ends. Germline values: CDR1 SGHDT, CDR2 YYEEEE. The CDR3 region is CASSPIPPSPLYEQYF. The CDR3 nucleotides are TGTGCCAGCAGCCCTATTCCACCCTCTCCCCTCTACGAGCAGTACTTC. Full variable domain (outside the CDR3, taken from reference TRBV5-6 and TRBJ2-7): DAGVTQSPTHLIKTRGQQVTLRCSPKSGHDTVSWYQQALGQGPQFIFQYYEEEERQRGNFPDRFSGHQFPNYSSELNVNALLLGDSALYLCASSPIPPSPLYEQYFGPGTRLTVT.

This clonotype was seen at least ten times. This chain uses TRBV6-5 with TRBJ2-1; no firm D call. This CDR3 has 13 residues. Germline CDR1 and CDR2: MNHEY and SVGAGI. Trimming stripped 4 bases from V and 0 bases from J, with 4 bases between. The CDR3 bases are TGTGCCAGCAGTTTAAGCTCCTACAATGAGCAGTTCTTC. The encoded protein is CASSLSSYNEQFF.

The chain recombines TRBV7-3 with TRBJ2-1; 7 bases are a match to TRBD2. Germline V gene sequence: CDR1 SGHTA, CDR2 FQGTGA. The CDR3 loop spans 16 amino acids. V dropped 2 bases and J dropped 4; count of bases not matched to a gene: 8. The CDR3 nucleotides are TGTGCCAGCAGCTTATTCCTAGCGGCCCCATACAATGAGCAGTTCTTC. This gives the protein CASSLFLAAPYNEQFF. The full variable domain, in which reference TRBV7-3 and TRBJ2-1 provide the parts outside the CDR3, is GAGVSQTPSNKVTEKGKYVELRCDPISGHTALYWYRQSLGQGPEFLIYFQGTGAADDSGLPNDRFFAVRPEGSVSTLKIQRTERGDSAVYLCASSLFLAAPYNEQFFGPGTRLTVL.

The chain recombines TRBV4-1 with TRBJ2-3; tentatively, D is TRBD2 (5 bases). Trimming took 4 bases from V and 4 from J, leaving 15 bases between them. The CDR3 loop spans 15 amino acids. Germline V gene sequence: CDR1 MGHRA, CDR2 YSYEKL. The CDR3 sequence: CASSPWALAADTQYF. DNA of the CDR3: TGCGCCAGCAGCCCATGGGCGCTAGCAGCAGATACGCAGTATTTT.

This clonotype showed up many times. The CDR3 DNA follows: TGTGCCAGCAGGGTACTAGCGGTAGAGGGGAATGAGCAGTTCTTC. Its translation is CASRVLAVEGNEQFF. The gene calls are TRBV6-6 and TRBJ2-1; TRBD2 agrees at 8 bases. Germline V gives CDR1 MNHNY, CDR2 SVGAGI (reference sequence). V was pared by 6 bases and J by 7 bases, with 11 bases of the junction left unmatched. The CDR3 sequence is 15 residues long.

Comments on this clonotype: At one boundary the junction diverges from the germline segment, which might be a read error. The chain uses TRBV7-2 and TRBJ1-1; 10 nucleotides agree with TRBD1. The germline CDR1 and CDR2 sequences are SGHTA and FQGNSA. This CDR3 has 16 residues. The CDR3 region has the DNA TGTTCCAGCAGCTTAGTTTACGGGACAGGGGCCACTGAAGCTTTCTTT. Protein product: CSSSLVYGTGATEAFF. Full variable domain (rest looked up from reference TRBV7-2 and TRBJ1-1): GAGVSQSPSNKVTEKGKDVELRCDPISGHTALYWYRQSLGQGLEFLIYFQGNSAPDKSGLPSDRFSAERTGGSVSTLTIQRTQQEDSAVYLCSSSLVYGTGATEAFFGQGTRLTVV.

The gene calls are TRBV6-5 and TRBJ2-7; 7 bases fit TRBD1. V shed 6 bases, J shed 3 bases, and the junction held 5 bases outside the gene matches. CDR3 length: 13 amino acids. CDR1 MNHEY and CDR2 SVGAGI come from the germline V gene. CDR3 coding DNA: TGTGCCAGCAGGTCGAACAGGGGCTACGAGCAGTACTTC. Encoded protein: CASRSNRGYEQYF.

This chain uses TRBV29-1 with TRBJ2-7; 9 bases are shared with TRBD2. The CDR3 is made up of 14 amino acids. Trimming at V came to 5 bases and at J to 7 bases, leaving 12 bases not matched to a gene. CDR1 is SQVTM, CDR2 ANQGSEA, per germline. This chain's CDR3 is CSVRGGGRAGEQYF. The CDR3 DNA is TGCAGCGTTAGAGGTGGCGGGAGGGCGGGAGAGCAGTACTTC.

Of note for this clonotype: A much larger clone lies a single base off, so this may be a read error. The rearrangement joins TRBV7-8 to TRBJ2-1; a possible D gene is TRBD2 (5 bases). CDR1 is SGHVS and CDR2 is FQNEAQ in the germline V gene. This CDR3 region has 13 residues. The CDR3, as DNA: TGTGCCAGCAGCTTAGTAGACTACAATGAGCGGTTCTTC. This sequence encodes CASSLVDYNERFF.

This clonotype came up many times. The rearrangement joins TRBV4-1 to TRBJ2-7; D is uncertain. The CDR3 extends over 16 amino acids. CDR1 is MGHRA, CDR2 YSYEKL, per germline. With 0 bases removed from V and 2 bases from J, the gap between germline ends came to 14 bases. The CDR3 DNA sequence: TGCGCCAGCAGCCAAGATCGTATGAGCAGCACCTACGAGCAGTACTTC. Its translation is CASSQDRMSSTYEQYF.

V is TRBV3-1 and J is TRBJ1-1, with D maybe TRBD1 (5 bases). V was pared by 4 bases and J by 0 bases, with 12 bases between. CDR1 LGHDT and CDR2 YNNKEL come from the germline V gene (reference sequence). This CDR3 spans 15 amino acids. The CDR3 region has the DNA TGTGCCAGCAGCCCCCGGGGCGGCTTGAACACTGAAGCTTTCTTT. It translates to CASSPRGGLNTEAFF.

This clonotype turned up a few times. V gene TRBV7-9 combines with J gene TRBJ2-7; the match to TRBD1 covers 7 bases. V trimming: 1 base; J trimming: 0 bases; junction bases outside the gene matches: 6. The CDR3 extends over 16 amino acids. The germline CDR1 and CDR2 sequences are SEHNR and FQNEAQ (reference sequence). CDR3: CASSLGGQWSSYEQYF. Here the CDR3 DNA reads TGTGCCAGCAGCTTAGGGGGACAGTGGTCCTCCTACGAGCAGTACTTC.

This clonotype was detected ten times or more. A read error may produce the germline difference seen at one junction end. The rearrangement uses TRBV2 and TRBJ2-3; D gene uncertain. CDR3 length equals 12 residues. The germline gives CDR1 SNHLY, CDR2 FYNNEI. The CDR3 loop is CASSEGSDTQYF. As DNA, the CDR3 is TGTGCCAGCAGCGAAGGTTCAGATACGCAGTATTTT.